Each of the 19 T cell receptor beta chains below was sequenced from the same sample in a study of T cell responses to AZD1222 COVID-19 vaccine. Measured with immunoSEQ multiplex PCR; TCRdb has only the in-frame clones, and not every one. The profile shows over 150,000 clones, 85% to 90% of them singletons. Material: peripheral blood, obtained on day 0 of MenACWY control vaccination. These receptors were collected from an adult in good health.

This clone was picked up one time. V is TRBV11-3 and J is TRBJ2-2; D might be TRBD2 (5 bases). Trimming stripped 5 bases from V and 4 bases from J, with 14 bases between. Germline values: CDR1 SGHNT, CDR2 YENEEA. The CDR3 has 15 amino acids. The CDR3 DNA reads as TGTGCCAGCAGCCCCCTGAAGGCGGGCACCGGGGAGCTGTTTTTT. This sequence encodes CASSPLKAGTGELFF.

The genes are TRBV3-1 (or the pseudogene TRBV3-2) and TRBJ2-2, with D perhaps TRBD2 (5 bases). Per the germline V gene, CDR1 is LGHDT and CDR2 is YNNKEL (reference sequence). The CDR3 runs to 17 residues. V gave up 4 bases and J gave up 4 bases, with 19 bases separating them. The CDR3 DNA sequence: TGTGCCAGCAGCCCCCCCCGGGGAAGAATGCGCACCGGGGAGCTGTTTTTT. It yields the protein CASSPPRGRMRTGELFF.

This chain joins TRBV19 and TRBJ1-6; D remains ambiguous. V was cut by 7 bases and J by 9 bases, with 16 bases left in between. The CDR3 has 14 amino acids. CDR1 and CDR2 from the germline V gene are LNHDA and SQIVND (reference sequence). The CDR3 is CASKATRRASPLHF. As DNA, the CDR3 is TGTGCCAGTAAAGCGACCAGGCGGGCTTCACCCCTCCACTTT.

CDR3 amino acids: CASSFQPGLAPGGEQFF. The CDR3 nucleotides read TGTGCCAGCAGTTTCCAACCGGGACTAGCCCCTGGAGGTGAGCAGTTCTTC. The chain has TRBV27 and TRBJ2-1; TRBD2 aligns across 9 bases. The CDR3 is 17 amino acids. The V gene end was trimmed by 3 bases and the J gene end by 9 bases; junction bases not matched to a gene: 15. Germline assignment: CDR1 MNHEY and CDR2 SMNVEV (reference sequence).

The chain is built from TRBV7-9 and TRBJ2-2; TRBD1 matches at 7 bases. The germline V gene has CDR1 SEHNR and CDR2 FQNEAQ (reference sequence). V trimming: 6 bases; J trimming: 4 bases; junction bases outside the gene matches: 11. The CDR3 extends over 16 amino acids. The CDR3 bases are TGTGCCAGCAGGCTCAGAGGGTCAGGGGGCACCGGGGAGCTGTTTTTT. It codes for CASRLRGSGGTGELFF.

Written as DNA, the CDR3 is TGCGCCAGCAGCCAAGATACGGACGCCGCAAATCGGGGTAACACTGAAGCTTTCTTT. It is translated as CASSQDTDAANRGNTEAFF. V usage is TRBV4-1 and J usage is TRBJ1-1, with D unclear. Trimming left V 0 bases short and J 2 bases short, with 22 bases between. Germline CDR1 MGHRA, CDR2 YSYEKL. This CDR3 region has 19 residues.

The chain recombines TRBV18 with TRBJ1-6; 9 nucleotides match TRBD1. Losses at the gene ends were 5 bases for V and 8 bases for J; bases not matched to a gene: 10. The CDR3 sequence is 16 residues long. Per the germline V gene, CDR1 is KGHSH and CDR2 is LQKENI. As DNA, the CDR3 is TGTGCCAGCTCATCCCGGACAGGGGCCGCGGATTCACCCCTCCACTTT. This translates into CASSSRTGAADSPLHF.

CDR3 sequence (DNA): TGTGCCAGCAGCTTAGGCGGGACCGTCGTGGTCTATGGCTACACCTTC. This gives the protein CASSLGGTVVVYGYTF. The chain combines TRBV13 with TRBJ1-2; maybe TRBD1 (5 bases). This CDR3 has 16 residues. Germline V gene data show CDR1 as PRHDT and CDR2 as FYEKMQ (reference sequence). Between the trimmed V and J ends, which lost 0 bases and 4 bases, there was a span of 15 bases.

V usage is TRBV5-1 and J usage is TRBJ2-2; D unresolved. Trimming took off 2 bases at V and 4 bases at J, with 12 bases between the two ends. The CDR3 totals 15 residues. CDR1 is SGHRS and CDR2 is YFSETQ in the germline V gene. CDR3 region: CASSFSEPGTGELFF. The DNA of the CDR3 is TGCGCCAGCAGCTTCTCCGAGCCGGGCACCGGGGAGCTGTTTTTT.

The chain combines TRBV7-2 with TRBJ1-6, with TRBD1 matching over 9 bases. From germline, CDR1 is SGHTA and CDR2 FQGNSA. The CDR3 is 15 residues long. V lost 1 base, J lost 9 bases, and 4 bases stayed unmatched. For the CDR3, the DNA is TGTGCCAGCAGCTTAGGCACAGGGGGCGTTTCACCCCTCCACTTT. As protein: CASSLGTGGVSPLHF.

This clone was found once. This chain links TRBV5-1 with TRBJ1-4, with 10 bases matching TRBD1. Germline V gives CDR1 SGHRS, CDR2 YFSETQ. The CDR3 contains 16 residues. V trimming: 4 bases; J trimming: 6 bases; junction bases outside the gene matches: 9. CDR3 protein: CASSPGTGTGDEKLFF. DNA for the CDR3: TGCGCCAGCAGCCCGGGCACCGGGACAGGGGATGAAAAACTGTTTTTT.

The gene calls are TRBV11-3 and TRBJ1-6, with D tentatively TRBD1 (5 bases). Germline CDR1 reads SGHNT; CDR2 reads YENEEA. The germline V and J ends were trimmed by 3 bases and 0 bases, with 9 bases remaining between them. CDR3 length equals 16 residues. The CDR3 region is CASSFGGSSYNSPLHF. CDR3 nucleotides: TGTGCCAGCAGCTTCGGGGGGAGCTCCTATAATTCACCCCTCCACTTT.

CDR3 DNA: TGTGCCAGCAGTACTAGCGGGGGGGCCATTGGGGAGCTGTTTTTT. This encodes CASSTSGGAIGELFF. The genes are TRBV27 and TRBJ2-2; 13 bases map to TRBD2. Trimming cost V 5 bases and J 8 bases; bases outside gene matches: 5. Germline values: CDR1 MNHEY, CDR2 SMNVEV (reference sequence). The CDR3 spans 15 residues.

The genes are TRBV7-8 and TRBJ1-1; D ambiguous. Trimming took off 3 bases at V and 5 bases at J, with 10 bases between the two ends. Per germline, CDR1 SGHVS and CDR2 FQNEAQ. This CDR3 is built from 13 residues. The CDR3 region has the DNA TGTGCCAGCAGCTTTCAAGAGGGTACTGAAGCTTTCTTT. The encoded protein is CASSFQEGTEAFF.

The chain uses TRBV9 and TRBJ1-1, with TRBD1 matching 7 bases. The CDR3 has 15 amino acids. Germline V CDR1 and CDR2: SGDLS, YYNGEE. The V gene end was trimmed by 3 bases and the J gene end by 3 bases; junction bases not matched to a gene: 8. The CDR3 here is CASSANDRVYTEAFF. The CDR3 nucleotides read TGTGCCAGCAGCGCCAACGACAGGGTCTACACTGAAGCTTTCTTT.

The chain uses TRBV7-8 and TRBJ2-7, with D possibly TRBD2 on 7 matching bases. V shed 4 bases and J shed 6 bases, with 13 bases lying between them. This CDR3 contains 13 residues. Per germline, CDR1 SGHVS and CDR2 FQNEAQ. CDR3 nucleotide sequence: TGTGCCAGCAGCTCCTACAGGGAGGGCGAGCAGTACGTC. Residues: CASSSYREGEQYV.

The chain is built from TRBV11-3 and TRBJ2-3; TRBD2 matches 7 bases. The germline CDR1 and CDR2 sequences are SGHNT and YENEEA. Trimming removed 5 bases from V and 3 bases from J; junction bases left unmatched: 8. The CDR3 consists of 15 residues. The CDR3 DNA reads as TGTGCCAGCAGCCCCGGCGGGGGACCTACAGATACGCAGTATTTT. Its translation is CASSPGGGPTDTQYF.

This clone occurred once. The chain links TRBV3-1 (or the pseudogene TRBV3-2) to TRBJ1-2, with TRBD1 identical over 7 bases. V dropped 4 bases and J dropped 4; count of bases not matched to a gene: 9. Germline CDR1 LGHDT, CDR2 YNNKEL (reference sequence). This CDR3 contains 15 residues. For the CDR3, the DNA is TGTGCCAGCAGCCTCCGGGACAGTGCGGCCTATGGCTACACCTTC. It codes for CASSLRDSAAYGYTF.

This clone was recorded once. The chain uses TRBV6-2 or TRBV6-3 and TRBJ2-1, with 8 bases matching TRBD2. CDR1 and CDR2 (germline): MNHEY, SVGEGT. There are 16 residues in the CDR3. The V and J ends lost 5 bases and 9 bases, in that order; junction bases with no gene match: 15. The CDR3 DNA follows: TGTGCCAGCAGTGCCCGTTCTGCGGGAGGCCCTAGTGAGCAGTTCTTC. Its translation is CASSARSAGGPSEQFF.